The 15 T cell receptor beta chains in this list originate from one sample, sequenced in a study of T-cell reconstitution after alpha-beta-depleted transplantation in children. Unique molecular identifiers were used in preparing the TCRbeta library. TCRdb called the PCR reads again in MiXCR, with one record for every CDR3 protein. The sample has just over 950,000 distinct CDR3 sequences; roughly 29% are singletons. Sequencing was performed on PBMCs, mostly from graft donor cells, taken 360 days after TCRalphabeta/CD19-depleted stem cell transplant. Receptor source: a boy in the first two years of life who had a stem cell transplant for SCID, so the T cells may come from the graft donor.

This clonotype was counted only a few times. The rearrangement joins TRBV20-1 to TRBJ2-1, with TRBD2 matching 11 bases. The CDR3 has 17 amino acids. Germline-derived CDR1 and CDR2 are DFQATT and SNEGSKA (reference sequence). With V trimmed by 0 bases and J by 11 bases, 15 bases remained unmatched. CDR3 protein: CSARERPLAGGLEKQFF. CDR3 nucleotide sequence: TGCAGTGCTAGAGAGCGCCCCTTAGCGGGGGGGCTTGAGAAGCAGTTCTTC.

This rearrangement joins TRBV29-1 to TRBJ2-3, with D possibly matching TRBD2 (6 bases). Trimming removed 0 bases at V and 1 base at J, with 11 bases between. This CDR3 is 15 amino acids long. Germline CDR1 SQVTM, CDR2 ANQGSEA. The DNA of the CDR3 is TGCAGCGTTGAAGATCGGGGGAGCCGCACAGATACGCAGTATTTT. It specifies CSVEDRGSRTDTQYF.

The rearrangement uses TRBV12-3 or TRBV12-4 and TRBJ2-7; tentative D call: TRBD1 (5 bases). The ends were cut back, 4 bases at V and 2 bases at J, with 21 bases in the middle. CDR3 length: 17 residues. The CDR3 spells CASSYLFAQGYAYEQYF. In DNA form, the CDR3 reads TGTGCCAGCAGTTACCTTTTCGCCCAGGGTTACGCCTACGAGCAGTACTTC.

The sample holds a few counts of this clonotype. V gene TRBV2 combines with J gene TRBJ2-6, with D unclear. The CDR3 consists of 10 residues. Germline loops: CDR1 SNHLY, CDR2 FYNNEI. Trimming took off 7 bases at V and 12 bases at J, with 7 bases between the two ends. The CDR3 sequence is CASKGAVLTF. The CDR3 bases are TGTGCCAGCAAGGGTGCCGTCCTGACTTTC. The complete variable domain, with remaining parts taken from reference TRBV2 and TRBJ2-6, reads EPEVTQTPSHQVTQMGQEVILRCVPISNHLYFYWYRQILGQKVEFLVSFYNNEISEKSEIFDDQFSVERPDGSNFTLKIRSTKLEDSAMYFCASKGAVLTFGAGSRLTVL.

This chain connects TRBV6-2 or TRBV6-3 to TRBJ1-2; D remains ambiguous. Germline V gene sequence: CDR1 MNHEY, CDR2 SVGEGT. CDR3 length: 15 residues. V dropped 2 bases and J dropped 2 bases, with 12 bases sitting between them. The CDR3 nucleotides are TGTGCCAGCAGTTACGGTGTCGGCAGGAACTATGGCTACACCTTC. It encodes CASSYGVGRNYGYTF.

This clonotype showed up just a few times. The chain uses TRBV29-1 and TRBJ1-2; D gene uncertain. Trimming cost V 6 bases and J 2 bases, with 10 bases left between them. This CDR3 has 12 amino acids. The germline gives CDR1 SQVTM, CDR2 ANQGSEA. The chain's CDR3 is CSVGLTNYGYTF. The CDR3 nucleotides are TGCAGCGTGGGCCTTACGAACTATGGCTACACCTTC.

The J gene is TRBJ2-7, the V gene TRBV27; TRBD2 aligns across 7 bases. The ends lost 4 bases at V and 2 bases at J; junction bases unmatched: 8. Germline loops: CDR1 MNHEY, CDR2 SMNVEV (reference sequence). The CDR3 consists of 15 residues. The CDR3 coding sequence is TGTGCCAGCAGTTCGCAGCGGGGCTCGACCTACGAGCAGTACTTC. Protein: CASSSQRGSTYEQYF.

V gene TRBV7-9 combines with J gene TRBJ2-1, with a tentative D call TRBD1 (6 bases). The germline V gene has CDR1 SEHNR and CDR2 FQNEAQ (reference sequence). Trimming took off 2 bases at V and 0 bases at J, with 8 bases between the two ends. The CDR3 is made up of 15 amino acids. This CDR3 reads CASSLTGISYNEQFF. The CDR3 DNA sequence: TGTGCCAGCAGCTTAACAGGGATCTCCTACAATGAGCAGTTCTTC. Based on the CDR3 plus reference TRBV7-9 and TRBJ2-1, the full variable domain is DTGVSQNPRHKITKRGQNVTFRCDPISEHNRLYWYRQTLGQGPEFLTYFQNEAQLEKSRLLSDRFSAERPKGSFSTLEIQRTEQGDSAMYLCASSLTGISYNEQFFGPGTRLTVL.

The CDR3 region is CSVERARGWEQFF. CDR3 in DNA: TGCAGCGTTGAACGGGCTAGGGGTTGGGAGCAGTTCTTC. The chain uses TRBV29-1 and TRBJ2-1, with D tentatively TRBD1 (5 bases). The CDR3 consists of 13 residues. V lost 2 bases to trimming and J lost 10 bases, with 15 bases between them. Germline V lookup: CDR1 SQVTM, CDR2 ANQGSEA.

This clonotype was observed a few times. This sequence joins TRBV7-3 and TRBJ2-1; TRBD1 matches at 9 bases. This CDR3 comprises 15 residues. After removal of 5 bases from V and 7 bases from J, the junction contained 9 bases not matched to a gene. CDR1 is SGHTA and CDR2 is FQGTGA in the germline V gene. The CDR3: CASSRGGTGSNEQFF. The DNA of the CDR3 is TGTGCCAGCAGCCGAGGTGGGACAGGGAGTAATGAGCAGTTCTTC.

This clonotype was seen only a few times. The V call is TRBV5-1, the J call TRBJ1-1; D might be TRBD1 (6 bases). The CDR3 runs to 14 residues. The V gene lost 3 bases and the J gene lost 1 base, with 10 bases spanning the gap. Germline CDR1 SGHRS, CDR2 YFSETQ. The CDR3 region is CASSYRDGNTEAFF. In nucleotides, the CDR3 is TGCGCCAGCAGCTACAGGGATGGGAACACTGAAGCTTTCTTT.

The rearrangement uses TRBV24-1 and TRBJ2-3; 8 nucleotides match TRBD2. V dropped 4 bases and J dropped 5; count of bases not matched to a gene: 7. CDR3 length equals 15 residues. The germline gives CDR1 KGHDR, CDR2 SFDVKD. The CDR3 loop is CATSETGGLRDTQYF. The CDR3 nucleotides read TGTGCCACCAGTGAGACGGGGGGGCTTAGAGATACGCAGTATTTT.

This clonotype was observed once. The chain recombines TRBV28 with TRBJ2-5; D remains ambiguous. The CDR3 sequence is 13 residues long. The germline V gene has CDR1 MDHEN and CDR2 SYDVKM. The V and J ends lost 1 base and 2 bases respectively, with 5 bases between them. The CDR3 nucleotides are TGTGCCAGCAGTTTATACCAGCAAGAGACCCAGTACTTC. It translates to CASSLYQQETQYF.

This sequence joins TRBV5-1 and TRBJ2-5; TRBD1 might be the D (5 bases). Germline-derived CDR1 and CDR2 are SGHRS and YFSETQ. The CDR3 spans 16 residues. The V end lost 3 bases, the J end lost 1 base, and 16 bases lay between the germline ends. The CDR3 coding sequence is TGCGCCAGCAGCTGGGGTGGTAGGGGCGGCCAAGAGACCCAGTACTTC. It codes for CASSWGGRGGQETQYF.

This clonotype was counted only a few times. This chain connects TRBV13 to TRBJ2-5, with 10 bases matching TRBD2. V lost 0 bases to trimming and J lost 1 base; unmatched junction nucleotides: 2. This CDR3 has 16 residues. Germline CDR1 is PRHDT and CDR2 is FYEKMQ (reference sequence). CDR3 in amino acids: CASSLGSGGFQETQYF. CDR3 DNA: TGTGCCAGCAGCTTAGGTAGCGGGGGGTTCCAAGAGACCCAGTACTTC.